This TCR beta chain was recovered during a study of cytomegalovirus exposure and HLA in healthy donors. The CDR3 runs 12 residues. Trimming removed 10 bases from V and 9 bases from J, with 18 bases in between. Germline-derived CDR1 and CDR2 are MNHNS and SASEGT. In the PCR, 60 Vbeta and 13 Jbeta primers were used. Using immunoSEQ multiplex PCR, the repertoire was profiled, and TCRdb retains in-frame clones only, with some absent. Counted here are about 130,000 clones, 70% to 80% occurring once; the ten biggest clones make up around 2%. Nominal health characterized the donors when sampled, though unrecorded immune exposures were likely. This clone appeared a single time. Its specificity is not known. The study, taken as a whole, reports: Some V segments, TRBV6-2 and TRBV6-3 among them, were indistinguishable and were therefore excluded. Later analysis suggested links between common viral pathogens and several top significant clusters. Later on, an analysis tied 15,000 to 20,000 TCR beta sequences to HLA alleles at 0.05 false discovery rate.

The receptor's source is a man aged 25 to 40 in good health and CMV-seronegative. Sequencing was performed on PBMCs. The chain joins TRBV6-1 to TRBJ1-1, with a weak D call TRBD1 (6 bases). The CDR3: CATRTDQRKAFF. DNA for the CDR3: TGTGCCACGAGGACAGACCAAAGAAAAGCTTTCTTT.